This T cell receptor (beta chain) emerged from a study of blood T cell repertoires in COVID-19. Study details: Collection of acute and convalescent COVID-19 samples took place in the United States, Italy and Spain.

The CDR3 has 14 residues. From germline, CDR1 is SGHTS and CDR2 YDEGEE. With respect to this clone: A junction boundary mismatches the germline segment, possibly from a read error.

In the study's own analysis: Reference gene primer amplification gave estimated nucleated cell counts. Clones were sequenced by immunoSEQ multiplex PCR, and TCRdb holds only the in-frame ones, with some missing. The DNA was the basis for D and trimming; V, J and clone size are from that table. The sample lists roughly 300,000 clones; about 88% were seen once. Input material: peripheral blood. The source is a human donor with COVID-19, enrolled during active disease. The donor label of this sample is uncertain. The rearrangement uses TRBV5-8 and TRBJ1-1; D might be TRBD1 (6 bases). CDR3 protein: CASSLKGGDTEAFF. CDR3 in DNA: TGTGCCAGCAGCTTGAAGGGGGGGGACACCGAAGCTTTCTTT.